This T cell receptor (beta chain) came from a study of OX40 agonist ivuxolimab in advanced cancers. Looking at the study overall: Patients in the trial were receiving intravenous ivuxolimab every 2 weeks, at doses of 0.01 to 10 mg/kg.

This table comes from immunoSEQ multiplex PCR, and its TCRdb copy is limited to in-frame clones, with some not included. The sample comprises tens of thousands of clones, 75% to 80% of which are singletons, and 15% to 20% rests with the top ten. The V gene end was trimmed by 1 base and the J gene end by 7 bases; junction bases not matched to a gene: 5. The CDR3 has 15 amino acids. CDR1 and CDR2 from the germline V gene are MGHRA and YSYEKL. The receptor was derived from an adult with an advanced solid tumor such as melanoma, head and neck, liver or kidney cancer. The specimen comprised CD4+ or CD8+ T cells sorted from blood, sampled in a trial of the OX40 agonist ivuxolimab. J is TRBJ1-2 and V is TRBV4-1; 11 nucleotides match TRBD1. Here the CDR3 reads CASSQVGQGASGYTF. In nucleotides, the CDR3 is TGCGCCAGCAGCCAAGTCGGACAGGGGGCGAGTGGCTACACCTTC.